The 30 T cell receptor beta chains reported below all come from one sample, sequenced in a study of CD8+ T cells in alopecia areata. Investigators isolated RNA and reverse transcribed it into cDNA to act as the sequencing template. Profiled with immunoSEQ multiplex PCR; TCRdb holds only in-frame clones, not every one. Here the sample spans 150,000 or so clones, around 47% being singletons. The sample taken for sequencing was CD4+ T cells sorted from blood. These receptor sequences come from a human donor with alopecia areata.

The V gene is TRBV7-9, the J gene TRBJ2-7; D is uncertain. Looked up from germline, CDR1 is SEHNR and CDR2 is FQNEAQ (reference sequence). The V end lost 4 bases, the J end lost 3 bases, and 13 bases lay between the germline ends. The CDR3 totals 14 residues. The CDR3 region is CASSSVGQHYEQYF. In nucleotides, the CDR3 is TGTGCCAGCAGCTCTGTTGGGCAACACTACGAGCAGTACTTC.

The V and J genes are TRBV18 and TRBJ2-1, with D unresolved. The CDR3 sequence is 17 residues long. Trimming pared 2 bases from V and 0 bases from J, leaving 14 bases between. Germline CDR1 KGHSH, CDR2 LQKENI. CDR3 nucleotide sequence: TGTGCCAGCTCACCAAGGACGGATCTTAGCTCCTACAATGAGCAGTTCTTC. It specifies CASSPRTDLSSYNEQFF.

V is TRBV7-3 and J is TRBJ2-3, with 8 bases matching TRBD2. Germline loops: CDR1 SGHTA, CDR2 FQGTGA. V lost 5 bases and J lost 4; bases outside the gene matches: 5. This CDR3 region has 14 residues. For the CDR3, the DNA is TGTGCCAGCAGCAAAGCGGGAGCCCCAGATACGCAGTATTTT. Its protein product is CASSKAGAPDTQYF.

This clone was found once. V is TRBV2 and J is TRBJ2-1, with D hard to call. Trimming took 7 bases from V and 2 from J, leaving 12 bases between them. This CDR3 is built from 14 residues. Per the germline V gene, CDR1 is SNHLY and CDR2 is FYNNEI. The CDR3 here is CASTRVAAYNEQFF. CDR3 in DNA: TGTGCCAGCACTAGAGTGGCGGCCTACAATGAGCAGTTCTTC. Full variable domain (missing parts from reference TRBV2 and TRBJ2-1): EPEVTQTPSHQVTQMGQEVILRCVPISNHLYFYWYRQILGQKVEFLVSFYNNEISEKSEIFDDQFSVERPDGSNFTLKIRSTKLEDSAMYFCASTRVAAYNEQFFGPGTRLTVL.

The rearrangement uses TRBV19 and TRBJ1-1; D might be TRBD1 (5 bases). CDR1 LNHDA and CDR2 SQIVND come from the germline V gene (reference sequence). Trimming left V 1 base short and J 5 bases short, with 14 bases between. This CDR3 region has 15 residues. CDR3 loop: CASSIGSWGQTEAFF. The CDR3 nucleotides read TGTGCCAGTAGTATAGGCTCCTGGGGCCAGACTGAAGCTTTCTTT.

This clone was seen just once. The genes are TRBV25-1 and TRBJ2-1; the match to TRBD2 covers 12 bases. Per germline, CDR1 MGHDK and CDR2 SYGVNS. The CDR3 is 16 residues long. J was trimmed by 8 bases and V by 3 bases; bases with no gene match: 8. CDR3 sequence: CASSDQTSGSWDEQFF. CDR3 nucleotides: TGTGCCAGCAGTGATCAGACTAGCGGGAGTTGGGATGAGCAGTTCTTC.

This clone has only a few counts. V and J are TRBV29-1 and TRBJ2-7; no clear D. The germline CDR1 and CDR2 sequences are SQVTM and ANQGSEA. The V end lost 8 bases, the J end lost 2 bases, and 16 bases lay between the germline ends. This CDR3 contains 13 residues. CDR3 region: CSYSGQETYEQYF. DNA of the CDR3: TGCAGCTACTCCGGGCAGGAAACCTACGAGCAGTACTTC.

This clone was seen once. This chain uses TRBV6-5 with TRBJ2-5, with D tentatively TRBD1 (6 bases). The ends were cut back, 7 bases at V and 1 base at J, with 7 bases in the middle. Germline values: CDR1 MNHEY, CDR2 SVGAGI. The CDR3 has 12 amino acids. The CDR3 here is CASTQGQETQYF. CDR3 DNA: TGTGCCAGCACACAGGGCCAAGAGACCCAGTACTTC.

This clone has just a few counts. The chain combines TRBV28 with TRBJ1-1; D ambiguous. Germline lookup yields CDR1 MDHEN and CDR2 SYDVKM. Trimming took 2 bases from V and 5 from J, leaving 15 bases between them. This CDR3 comprises 15 residues. Here the CDR3 reads CASSLGLRGGTEAFF. The CDR3 DNA follows: TGTGCCAGCAGTTTAGGTCTTCGGGGAGGGACTGAAGCTTTCTTT.

The rearrangement uses TRBV5-1 and TRBJ2-6, with 9 positions matching TRBD2. The junction had 7 bases not matched to a gene; V was cut back by 0 bases and J by 0 bases. The CDR3 length is 19 residues. The germline V gene encodes CDR1 SGHRS and CDR2 YFSETQ. CDR3 protein: CASSLALAGFSSGANVLTF. The CDR3 region has the DNA TGCGCCAGCAGCTTGGCGCTAGCGGGATTCTCCTCTGGGGCCAACGTCCTGACTTTC.

This clone came up a few times. The chain recombines TRBV7-9 with TRBJ2-3, with D unclear. CDR1 and CDR2 (germline): SEHNR, FQNEAQ (reference sequence). The CDR3 consists of 16 residues. V was shortened by 5 bases and J by 0 bases, with 15 bases between the two germline ends. CDR3 region: CASSPRSIGSTDTQYF. The CDR3 DNA is TGTGCCAGCAGCCCCAGGAGTATAGGGAGCACAGATACGCAGTATTTT.

This clone showed up just a few times. This rearrangement joins TRBV7-6 to TRBJ2-7; D unclear. Trimming shortened V by 0 bases and J by 3 bases, and 6 bases separated the two germline ends. The CDR3 covers 13 residues. CDR1 and CDR2 from the germline V gene are SGHVS and FNYEAQ. CDR3 in DNA: TGTGCCAGCAGCTTAGCCAGCAGCTACGAGCAGTACTTC. It codes for CASSLASSYEQYF.

The J gene is TRBJ2-4, the V gene TRBV29-1, with a weak D call TRBD1 (6 bases). From germline, CDR1 is SQVTM and CDR2 ANQGSEA. V lost 4 bases, J lost 16 bases, and 23 bases lay in between. CDR3 size: 13 residues. The chain's CDR3 is CSVVFSTGRGAYF. In nucleotides, the CDR3 is TGCAGCGTTGTTTTCAGTACAGGGCGAGGGGCATACTTC.

This clone was observed a few times. The J gene is TRBJ2-1, the V gene TRBV29-1; no definite D call. The germline gives CDR1 SQVTM, CDR2 ANQGSEA. Trimming shortened V by 6 bases and J by 13 bases, and 13 bases separated the two germline ends. The CDR3 length is 10 residues. The CDR3 is CSVAVPPQFF. The CDR3, as DNA: TGCAGCGTGGCCGTACCTCCCCAGTTCTTC.

In its sample, this clone was seen a few times. The V and J genes are TRBV10-2 and TRBJ2-3; possible D gene TRBD2, 6 bases. CDR1 and CDR2 (germline): WSHSY, SAAADI. With 7 bases removed from V and 2 bases from J, the gap between germline ends came to 13 bases. The CDR3 has 14 residues. The CDR3 reads CASMRDEVTDTQYF. CDR3 DNA: TGCGCCAGCATGCGGGATGAGGTCACAGATACGCAGTATTTT.

V usage is TRBV6-5 and J usage is TRBJ1-2; D gene unclear. The CDR3 runs 16 residues. Trimming took 0 bases from V and 1 from J, leaving 12 bases between them. CDR1 and CDR2 (germline): MNHEY, SVGAGI. The CDR3 loop reads CASSYSKSRLNYGYTF. The CDR3 nucleotides read TGTGCCAGCAGTTACTCGAAGTCCCGGCTTAACTATGGCTACACCTTC.

Notes on this clone: Other DNA sequences in the sample encode the same CDR3. V and J are TRBV7-9 and TRBJ1-1; 7 nucleotides agree with TRBD1. This CDR3 spans 11 amino acids. J gave up 7 bases and V 4 bases, and 0 bases lay outside the gene matches. The germline CDR1 and CDR2 sequences are SEHNR and FQNEAQ (reference sequence). CDR3 sequence reads: CASSSGGEAFF. In DNA, the CDR3 is TGTGCCAGCAGCTCAGGGGGTGAAGCTTTCTTT.

The chain is built from TRBV7-2 and TRBJ1-1, with a possible D match to TRBD1 (6 bases). Trimming took 1 base from V and 8 from J, leaving 11 bases between them. This CDR3 is 13 amino acids long. From germline, CDR1 is SGHTA and CDR2 FQGNSA. CDR3 sequence: CASSLGDKREAFF. Here the CDR3 DNA reads TGTGCCAGCAGCTTAGGGGACAAAAGGGAAGCTTTCTTT.

This clone came up a few times. The chain links TRBV18 to TRBJ1-2; 8 bases match TRBD1. This CDR3 spans 14 amino acids. The V segment lost 3 bases and the J segment 8 bases; nucleotides outside the gene matches: 8. Germline CDR1 KGHSH, CDR2 LQKENI. The CDR3 DNA reads as TGTGCCAGCTCACCTCCAGGGGGCGCGGAGGGCTACACCTTC. This translates into CASSPPGGAEGYTF. Full variable domain (remainder filled in from reference TRBV18 and TRBJ1-2): NAGVMQNPRHLVRRRGQEARLRCSPMKGHSHVYWYRQLPEEGLKFMVYLQKENIIDESGMPKERFSAEFPKEGPSILRIQQVVRGDSAAYFCASSPPGGAEGYTFGSGTRLTVV.

The rearrangement joins TRBV29-1 to TRBJ1-2; no firm D call. CDR3 size: 15 residues. Per germline, CDR1 SQVTM and CDR2 ANQGSEA. Trimming left V 3 bases short and J 5 bases short, with 19 bases between. The CDR3 sequence: CSVDSPGPGTYGYTF. CDR3 nucleotides: TGCAGCGTTGACAGCCCGGGCCCGGGAACATATGGCTACACCTTC.

J is TRBJ2-7 and V is TRBV9; 7 bases agree with TRBD2. The V and J ends lost 2 bases and 4 bases, in that order; junction bases with no gene match: 6. CDR1 and CDR2 (germline): SGDLS, YYNGEE. The CDR3 sequence is 14 residues long. Here the CDR3 DNA reads TGTGCCAGCAGCGTCGGTCTAGCGGAATACGAGCAGTACTTC. This sequence encodes CASSVGLAEYEQYF.

The V call is TRBV7-9, the J call TRBJ1-1; no clear D. This CDR3 region has 13 residues. CDR1 and CDR2 from the germline V gene are SEHNR and FQNEAQ (reference sequence). Trimming pared 3 bases from V and 1 base from J, leaving 6 bases between. CDR3 in amino acids: CASSLAENTEAFF. The CDR3 coding sequence is TGTGCCAGCAGCTTGGCGGAGAACACTGAAGCTTTCTTT.

This clone was recorded only once. The rearrangement joins TRBV6-6 to TRBJ2-5; TRBD1 or TRBD2 may be the D gene (5 bases each). Germline values: CDR1 MNHNY, CDR2 SVGAGI (reference sequence). V was shortened by 2 bases and J by 1 base, with 8 bases between the two germline ends. This CDR3 has 14 residues. CDR3: CASSYPGTQETQYF. CDR3 nucleotides: TGTGCCAGCAGTTACCCAGGGACCCAAGAGACCCAGTACTTC.

The chain couples TRBV29-1 to TRBJ2-1; tentatively, D is TRBD1 (6 bases). CDR1 and CDR2 (germline): SQVTM, ANQGSEA. The CDR3 extends over 12 amino acids. The CDR3 here is CSGSGADNEQFF. CDR3 DNA: TGCAGTGGATCAGGGGCCGACAATGAGCAGTTCTTC.

This clone appeared a few times. The chain employs TRBV29-1 and TRBJ2-5; 10 nucleotides agree with TRBD2. Trimming cost V 4 bases and J 5 bases; bases outside gene matches: 4. Germline CDR1 is SQVTM and CDR2 is ANQGSEA. The CDR3 runs 13 residues. In DNA form, the CDR3 reads TGCAGCGTTGTGACTAGCGGGCGGGAGACCCAGTACTTC. Protein sequence: CSVVTSGRETQYF.

The V and J genes are TRBV11-2 and TRBJ2-2; D is unclear. The CDR3 consists of 13 residues. The germline V and J ends were trimmed by 5 bases and 3 bases, with 7 bases remaining between them. Germline CDR1 reads SGHAT; CDR2 reads FQNNGV. The CDR3 sequence is CASSAGYTGELFF. The CDR3 DNA follows: TGTGCCAGCAGCGCCGGATACACCGGGGAGCTGTTTTTT.

The V and J genes are TRBV5-1 and TRBJ2-3, with 8 bases fitting TRBD2. V lost 4 bases, J lost 3 bases, and 7 bases stayed unmatched. The CDR3 loop spans 15 amino acids. Germline V gene data show CDR1 as SGHRS and CDR2 as YFSETQ. The CDR3 DNA reads TGCGCCAGCAGCACCGGGACTAGTGTTACAGATACGCAGTATTTT. It codes for CASSTGTSVTDTQYF.

The chain uses TRBV5-6 and TRBJ2-1; 7 bases agree with TRBD2. J was trimmed by 0 bases and V by 4 bases; bases with no gene match: 7. The germline CDR1 and CDR2 sequences are SGHDT and YYEEEE. The CDR3 loop spans 16 amino acids. CDR3 bases: TGTGCCAGCAGCCGGTTGGGGGGGAGCTCCTACAATGAGCAGTTCTTC. Protein: CASSRLGGSSYNEQFF.

This clone was found a few times. The V gene is TRBV29-1, the J gene TRBJ2-1; no definite D call. This CDR3 region has 13 residues. Germline V gene sequence: CDR1 SQVTM, CDR2 ANQGSEA. The V and J ends lost 2 bases and 7 bases respectively, with 12 bases between them. The CDR3 nucleotides read TGCAGCGTTGAACGAATACTAAGGAATGAGCAGTTCTTC. This gives the protein CSVERILRNEQFF.

Regarding this clone: This sample also contains other DNA sequences that code for the same CDR3. The chain recombines TRBV29-1 with TRBJ2-3; 11 nucleotides line up with TRBD1. V shed 7 bases and J 3 bases; nucleotides not matched to a gene: 0. CDR3 length: 12 amino acids. Germline lookup yields CDR1 SQVTM and CDR2 ANQGSEA. For the CDR3, the DNA is TGCAGCGGGGACAGGGGGACAGATACGCAGTATTTT. It translates to CSGDRGTDTQYF.